This T cell receptor beta chain appears in the sequencing data of a study of CD8 T cells in Susac syndrome. TCR beta from blood CD8+ and CD4+ T cells was sequenced. It was healthy donors who served as the controls, matched for age and sex. Purification of the CD8+ and CD4+ T cells relied on negative isolation, and TEMRA cells underwent FACS enrichment. This CDR3 has 13 amino acids. The V end was cut by 2 bases, the J end by 3 bases, with 6 bases between. Germline CDR1 reads SGHTA; CDR2 reads FQGNSA. It was with random hexamers that 0.5 to 1 ug RNA was reverse transcribed. TCRdb recomputed calls from the immunoSEQ multiplex PCR reads with MiXCR, one row per CDR3 protein. The sample includes about 150,000 distinct CDR3 sequences, about 90% of them seen just once.

Sequencing used CD4+ T cells from PBMCs. The gene calls are TRBV7-2 and TRBJ2-3; no clear D gene. The clonotype originates from a human donor in good health. The DNA for the CDR3 is TGTGCCAGCAGCTTACAGGAGACAGATACGCAGTATTTT. Amino acids: CASSLQETDTQYF.